Sequencing of this T cell receptor beta chain was carried out in a study of cytomegalovirus exposure and HLA in healthy donors. Details on this clone: Its cognate antigen is unknown.

Sequenced by immunoSEQ multiplex PCR; TCRdb stores in-frame clones only, minus some. The table has about 160,000 clones, 80% to 90% seen once. Regarding the study as a whole: Investigators reported 150 to 200 TCR beta chains as tied to cytomegalovirus. Researchers reported that a few CMV-associated chains were confirmed in vitro as CMV antigen-specific.

CDR1 and CDR2 from the germline V gene are LGHNA and YSLEER. V lost 0 bases, J lost 4 bases, and 13 bases lay in between. The CDR3 sequence is 16 residues long. The genes are TRBV4-3 and TRBJ1-5, with a tentative D call TRBD1 (6 bases). The origin of this receptor is a woman under 30 in good health and CMV-seronegative. The sample taken for sequencing was PBMCs. The CDR3: CASSQDGRGGNQPQHF. The CDR3 bases are TGCGCCAGCAGCCAAGATGGCAGGGGAGGGAATCAGCCCCAGCATTTT.